This T cell receptor beta chain was retrieved from a study of blood T cells in healthy people across ages (dated by TCRdb to the mid-2010s). With regard to the full study: In model experiments, roughly one uniquely barcoded TCR beta cDNA molecule per two T cells was captured by template switching. Age-related changes in TCR beta repertoire diversity were measured in the study by deep sequencing normalized with unique cDNA molecular identifiers. The donors were split into four age groups: young (average 16 years), middle-aged (roughly 40), aged (approximately 60) and long-lived (approximately 80). To avoid experimental bias, donors of different ages were spread randomly across the sequencing lanes. For two donors (one aged 18 to 30 and one aged 80 or older), the study analyzed two additional independent replicas of 1 million unique cDNA reads from the same blood draw. Overall results and qualifications from the work: Because the CMV infection status of the donors was unknown, age-related changes in expanded clonotypes may potentially have been confounded. As age increased, observed TCR beta diversity per million T cells dropped in a roughly linear way, and a significant reduction was already evident by age about 40. Observed TCR beta diversity correlated strongly with the percentage of naive T cells measured by flow cytometry. Estimates of total diversity from one million sequenced T cells were regarded as lower bounds and underestimates. Conclusive comparison of naive and antigen-experienced compartments was prevented by the profiling of bulk unsorted PBMCs. Compared with the aged group, the long-lived group had more naive CD4+ T cells, fewer expanded clones and increased TCR diversity, a pattern suggesting age selection.

The donors were some 39 Caucasian individuals from Russia, aged about 6 to 100 years, who were systemically healthy. Ten milliliters of peripheral blood were drawn from each donor into EDTA-treated Vacutainer tubes. Ficoll-Paque density-gradient centrifugation was used to isolate PBMCs, with at least 7 million obtained per sample. Trizol reagent was used to extract total RNA from PBMCs, with at least 5.5 micrograms per sample. For every donor, flow cytometry on a PBMC aliquot measured the percentage of naive CD45RAhigh/CD27high T cells. A remark on this clonotype: Its antigen is not yet known. No quality values exist for individual bases; no much larger clone is one base distant.

In the germline V gene, CDR1 corresponds to LGHNA and CDR2 to YSLEER. From the cysteine through the phenylalanine, the CDR3 covers 20 amino acids. The sequence is cut down to CDR3 DNA, 60 bases in frame from base 1. The trim is 0 bases for V and 7 bases for J, with a gap of 29 bases between the germline ends. To prepare the library, 5' RACE was applied. Sequencing used an Illumina HiSeq 2500. A second roughly 7 to 12 cycle PCR used a sample-barcoded 5' primer and a J-beta primer mix. A unique molecular identifier was introduced onto each TCR beta cDNA molecule by a template-switch 5' adaptor carrying 12 random nucleotides. At least 3 million CDR3-containing paired-end reads were obtained from each sample. First-strand cDNA was synthesized from all RNA with the Mint cDNA synthesis kit, primed by a TRBC-specific oligonucleotide. Following uracil-DNA glycosylase treatment, a first 18-cycle PCR with universal primers M1SS and BC2_uni_R was performed on all cDNA. In the authors' own workflow: For normalization, 1 million high-quality reads were randomly selected from each sample, with every read carrying a distinct molecular identifier. Reads with shared molecular identifiers were discarded instead of being binned into consensus sequences. MiTCR, run with a Q25 quality threshold and the strictest error-elimination algorithm, handled CDR3 identification, clonotype clustering and error correction. A nonparametric unseen species model with Euler transformation was used to estimate a lower bound on total TCR beta diversity. TCRdb reprocessing: public reads trimmed at Q25 with fastp, clones called with MiXCR, in-frame beta chains kept. Rows matching on CDR3 protein sequence are summarized as one entry with the most common DNA and genes. The V and J calls come from TCRdb's annotation, not from the publication. The sample table holds approximately 850,000 distinct CDR3 sequences, of which 44% were seen once. The ten largest clones add up to around 21% of the sample.

The sequenced material came from blood. The rearrangement joined TRBV4-3 to TRBJ2-3; the D gene could be either TRBD1 or TRBD2, each agreeing at 5 bases. This receptor was identified in a man between 60 and 75 years old in good health. The sequenced DNA is TGCGCCAGCAGCCAAGAAACTCTGGGGCCGGGACCCGCCGGCCATAATACGCAGTATTTT. Its product reads: CASSQETLGPGPAGHNTQYF.